The 21 T cell receptor beta chains in this list originate from one sample, sequenced in a study of T cell responses to AZD1222 COVID-19 vaccine. Produced via immunoSEQ multiplex PCR; TCRdb's table is partial and in-frame only. This sample has 130,000 or so clones, with 90% found just once. The input for sequencing was peripheral blood, taken on day 0 of AZD1222 vaccination. Source of these receptors: an adult in good health.

V gene TRBV11-3 combines with J gene TRBJ2-7; 8 nucleotides line up with TRBD1. There are 16 residues in the CDR3. Trimming removed 3 bases from V and 2 bases from J; junction bases left unmatched: 9. CDR1 SGHNT and CDR2 YENEEA come from the germline V gene. As DNA, the CDR3 is TGTGCCAGCAGCTTGCCCGGACAGGGCAATCCCTACGAGCAGTACTTC. Its translation is CASSLPGQGNPYEQYF. Based on the CDR3 plus reference TRBV11-3 and TRBJ2-7, the full variable domain is EAGVVQSPRYKIIEKKQPVAFWCNPISGHNTLYWYLQNLGQGPELLIRYENEEAVDDSQLPKDRFSAERLKGVDSTLKIQPAELGDSAVYLCASSLPGQGNPYEQYFGPGTRLTVT.

This clone was observed a single time. The chain uses TRBV6-1 and TRBJ1-1, with D uncertain. V was trimmed by 2 bases and J by 1 base, leaving 8 bases between them. This CDR3 contains 14 residues. Germline CDR1 is MNHNS and CDR2 is SASEGT. Here the CDR3 reads CASSEFWGNTEAFF. The CDR3 DNA follows: TGTGCCAGCAGTGAATTCTGGGGGAACACTGAAGCTTTCTTT.

The V call is TRBV7-2, the J call TRBJ2-1; either TRBD1 or TRBD2 may supply D (6 bases each). This CDR3 region has 15 residues. Germline CDR1 is SGHTA and CDR2 is FQGNSA. Trimming stripped 4 bases from V and 3 bases from J, with 13 bases between. CDR3 loop: CASSSEGGYYNEQFF. In DNA form, the CDR3 reads TGTGCCAGCAGCTCAGAGGGGGGATACTACAATGAGCAGTTCTTC.

The sample holds one count of this clone. The V and J genes are TRBV7-8 and TRBJ2-1; D may be TRBD2 (5 bases). Between the trimmed V and J ends, which lost 1 base and 10 bases, there was a span of 11 bases. The CDR3 is 13 amino acids. Germline V CDR1 and CDR2: SGHVS, FQNEAQ. CDR3 in amino acids: CASSLGEKREQFF. CDR3 sequence (DNA): TGTGCCAGCAGCTTAGGGGAGAAACGGGAGCAGTTCTTC.

The rearrangement uses TRBV6-2 or TRBV6-3 and TRBJ2-3; D is perhaps TRBD1 (6 bases). V lost 6 bases, J lost 0 bases, and 16 bases lay in between. CDR3 length: 16 amino acids. Germline V CDR1 and CDR2: MNHEY, SVGEGT. The CDR3 nucleotides are TGTGCCAGCAGCCCATCTTTGGGGGCGAGCACAGATACGCAGTATTTT. This sequence encodes CASSPSLGASTDTQYF.

The J gene is TRBJ1-2, the V gene TRBV12-3 or TRBV12-4; D gene uncertain. The CDR3 runs 12 residues. Deletions cut 1 base from V and 8 bases from J, with 8 bases between. The CDR3, as DNA: TGTGCCAGCAGTTTAGGAGGGCACGGCTACACCTTC. It specifies CASSLGGHGYTF.

This rearrangement joins TRBV13 to TRBJ2-7; D is possibly TRBD2 (5 bases). V lost 0 bases and J 2 bases, leaving 8 bases between the germline ends. Germline V gene data show CDR1 as PRHDT and CDR2 as FYEKMQ (reference sequence). This CDR3 has 14 residues. In DNA form, the CDR3 reads TGTGCCAGCAGCTTAGGGTTGACTACCTACGAGCAGTACTTC. Translated, it gives CASSLGLTTYEQYF.

This sequence joins TRBV7-8 and TRBJ2-1; possible D gene TRBD2, 6 bases. This CDR3 has 17 residues. The germline V and J ends were trimmed by 2 bases and 5 bases, with 19 bases remaining between them. Per the germline V gene, CDR1 is SGHVS and CDR2 is FQNEAQ. The CDR3 DNA is TGTGCCAGCAGCTTAAAATACGCCGGGACTCAAAACAATGAGCAGTTCTTC. Translated, it gives CASSLKYAGTQNNEQFF.

The chain has TRBV11-3 and TRBJ2-3, with 9 positions matching TRBD2. The CDR3 spans 15 residues. The junction had 2 bases not matched to a gene; V was cut back by 4 bases and J by 0 bases. In germline, CDR1 is SGHNT, CDR2 YENEEA. The CDR3 loop is CASSSRGGSTDTQYF. The CDR3 region has the DNA TGTGCCAGCAGCTCGCGGGGGGGAAGCACAGATACGCAGTATTTT.

This clone was recorded only once. The chain employs TRBV12-3 or TRBV12-4 and TRBJ2-7; a weak D match, TRBD2 (5 bases). Trimming took 8 bases from V and 3 from J, leaving 8 bases between them. This CDR3 is 11 amino acids long. The CDR3 region is CASGGLYEQYF. For the CDR3, the DNA is TGTGCCAGCGGCGGACTCTACGAGCAGTACTTC.

CDR3 nucleotide sequence: TGTGCCAGCAGTCCTAAGACAGAGGCCTACGAGCAGTACTTC. Translation gives CASSPKTEAYEQYF. The rearrangement links TRBV6-5 to TRBJ2-7; perhaps TRBD1 as D (5 bases). The germline V gene encodes CDR1 MNHEY and CDR2 SVGAGI. Trimming shortened V by 5 bases and J by 2 bases, and 13 bases separated the two germline ends. The CDR3 length is 14 residues.

This clone was counted between two and nine times. The chain combines TRBV4-2 with TRBJ1-2; D ambiguous. Between the trimmed V and J ends, which lost 1 base and 3 bases, there was a span of 12 bases. This CDR3 spans 15 amino acids. Germline assignment: CDR1 LGHNA and CDR2 YNFKEQ. The CDR3 DNA reads TGTGCCAGCAGCCAAGTCTCGGGCGTCCACTATGGCTACACCTTC. Residues: CASSQVSGVHYGYTF.

The chain combines TRBV14 with TRBJ2-5; D may be TRBD2 (5 bases). Trimming took 1 base from V and 5 from J, leaving 17 bases between them. The CDR3 sequence is 16 residues long. CDR1 and CDR2 from the germline V gene are SGHDN and FVKESK. This CDR3 is CASSQGSLTTGETQYF. CDR3 bases: TGTGCCAGCAGCCAAGGTTCCCTAACTACGGGGGAGACCCAGTACTTC. The full variable domain, with the rest looked up from reference TRBV14 and TRBJ2-5, is EAGVTQFPSHSVIEKGQTVTLRCDPISGHDNLYWYRRVMGKEIKFLLHFVKESKQDESGMPNNRFLAERTGGTYSTLKVQPAELEDSGVYFCASSQGSLTTGETQYFGPGTRLLVL.

The rearrangement joins TRBV2 to TRBJ1-5; D possibly corresponds to TRBD1 (6 bases). CDR1 and CDR2 (germline): SNHLY, FYNNEI. CDR3 length: 13 residues. V gave up 7 bases and J gave up 7 bases, with 14 bases separating them. Here the CDR3 DNA reads TGTGCCAGCATGGGGGGCGCGTTACAGCCCCAGCATTTT. This codes for CASMGGALQPQHF.

This chain connects TRBV6-8 to TRBJ2-7; 7 bases agree with TRBD2. CDR1 MNHGY and CDR2 SAAAGT come from the germline V gene. The CDR3 is 16 amino acids. V lost 0 bases to trimming and J lost 2 bases; unmatched junction nucleotides: 7. Here the CDR3 DNA reads TGTGCCAGCAGTTACTCTGTGGCTAGCGGCACCTACGAGCAGTACTTC. Its translation is CASSYSVASGTYEQYF.

The chain links TRBV5-4 to TRBJ2-5; D is perhaps TRBD2 (5 bases). Trimming took off 3 bases at V and 5 bases at J, with 14 bases between the two ends. The length of the CDR3 is 14 residues. Germline CDR1 and CDR2: SGHNT and YYREEE (reference sequence). The CDR3 sequence is CASSSGPREETQYF. In nucleotides, the CDR3 is TGTGCCAGCAGCTCCGGGCCTAGGGAGGAGACCCAGTACTTC.

The chain joins TRBV6-5 to TRBJ2-7; 12 bases are shared with TRBD1. CDR3 length: 14 residues. With V trimmed by 2 bases and J by 6 bases, 2 bases remained unmatched. Per germline, CDR1 MNHEY and CDR2 SVGAGI. For the CDR3, the DNA is TGTGCCAGCAGTTACGGGACAGGGGGCCGCGAGCAGTACTTC. Translated, it gives CASSYGTGGREQYF.

This sequence joins TRBV5-1 and TRBJ1-2; TRBD1 is a possible D gene (5 bases). CDR3 size: 15 residues. CDR1 and CDR2 from the germline V gene are SGHRS and YFSETQ. V was shortened by 1 base and J by 4 bases, with 14 bases between the two germline ends. The CDR3 protein is CASSLILGVAYGYTF. The CDR3 DNA reads TGCGCCAGCAGCTTGATATTAGGGGTGGCCTATGGCTACACCTTC.

The J gene is TRBJ1-2, the V gene TRBV18; D not resolved. V lost 6 bases and J 1 base, leaving 9 bases between the germline ends. The germline V gene encodes CDR1 KGHSH and CDR2 LQKENI. The CDR3 spans 13 residues. CDR3 sequence: CASSSPDNYGYTF. The CDR3 DNA reads as TGTGCCAGCTCTTCACCAGATAACTATGGCTACACCTTC.

This clone has only one observation. The chain links TRBV6-5 to TRBJ2-1, with 13 bases lining up with TRBD2. CDR3 length: 15 residues. V lost 7 bases and J lost 5; bases outside the gene matches: 5. Germline CDR1 and CDR2: MNHEY and SVGAGI. CDR3 nucleotide sequence: TGTGCCAGCACCCCGGGACTAGCGGGGAACAATGAGCAGTTCTTC. Protein sequence: CASTPGLAGNNEQFF.

DNA of the CDR3: TGTGCCAGCAGTCCCCGTGGAGGCTATGGCTACACCTTC. It yields the protein CASSPRGGYGYTF. The rearrangement uses TRBV27 and TRBJ1-2; D remains ambiguous. The CDR3 is 13 residues long. Germline CDR1 and CDR2: MNHEY and SMNVEV (reference sequence). V lost 5 bases, J lost 4 bases, and 11 bases lay in between.